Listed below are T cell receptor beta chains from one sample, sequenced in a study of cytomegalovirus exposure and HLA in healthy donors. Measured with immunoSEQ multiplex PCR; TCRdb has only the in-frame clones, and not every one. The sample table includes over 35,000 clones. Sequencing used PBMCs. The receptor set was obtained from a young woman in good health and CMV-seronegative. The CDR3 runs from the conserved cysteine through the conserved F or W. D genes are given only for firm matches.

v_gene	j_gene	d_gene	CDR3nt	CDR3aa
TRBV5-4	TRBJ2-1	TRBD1	TGTGCCAGCCAGGGGGACTACAATGAGCAGTTCTTC	CASQGDYNEQFF
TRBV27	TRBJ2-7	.	TGTGCCAGCAGCCAAAAACAGGGCTACGAGCAGTACTTC	CASSQKQGYEQYF
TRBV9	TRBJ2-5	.	TGTGCCAGCAGCGTGACAGGGAGGTGGCAAGAGACCCAGTACTTC	CASSVTGRWQETQYF
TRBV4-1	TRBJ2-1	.	TGCGCCAGCAGTGAGGGTCCAGGCCGCAATGAGCAGTTCTTC	CASSEGPGRNEQFF
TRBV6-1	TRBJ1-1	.	TGTGCCAGCAACAGAGACACCCGAGGGGGAGCTTTCTTT	CASNRDTRGGAFF
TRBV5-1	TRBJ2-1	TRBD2	TGCGCCAGCACCCTGGGACTAGCGGACTACAATGAGCAGTTCTTC	CASTLGLADYNEQFF
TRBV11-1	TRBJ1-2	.	TGTGCCAGCAGCCCCCCAACAGGTGGCTACACCTTC	CASSPPTGGYTF
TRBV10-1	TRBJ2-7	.	TGCGCCAGCAGTGAGTCGACAGCCTACTACGAGCAGTACTTC	CASSESTAYYEQYF
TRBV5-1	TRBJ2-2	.	TGCGCCAGCAGTTTGGTGGCGGCGGTGGCATCCGGGGAGCTGTTTTTT	CASSLVAAVASGELFF
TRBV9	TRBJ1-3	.	TGTGCCAGCAGCGTAGGGCCAACTGGAAACACCATATATTTT	CASSVGPTGNTIYF
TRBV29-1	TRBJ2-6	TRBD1	TGCAGCGTTGTCGGGACAGGGGTCTCTGGGGCCAACGTCCTGACTTTC	CSVVGTGVSGANVLTF
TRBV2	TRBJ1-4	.	TGTGCCAGCGGAGTCCAGTCGTCTAATGAAAAACTGTTTTTT	CASGVQSSNEKLFF
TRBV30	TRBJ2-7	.	TGTGCCTGGAGTGTGGTCAGATCCTACGAGCAGTACTTC	CAWSVVRSYEQYF
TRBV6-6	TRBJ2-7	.	TGTGCCAGCAGTGAGGGACTTTATTCTGGCGAGCAGTACTTC	CASSEGLYSGEQYF
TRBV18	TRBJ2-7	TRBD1	TGTGCCAGCTCACCAGGGACAGGGGGCCTTACTGAGAACTTC	CASSPGTGGLTENF
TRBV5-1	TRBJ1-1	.	TGCGCCAGCAGCTCCCCTCTTACAGGGATGGGGCAGGGCACTGAAGCTTTCTTT	CASSSPLTGMGQGTEAFF
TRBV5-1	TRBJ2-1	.	TGCGCCAGCAGCTTGGACGGGAACTCCTACAATGAGCAGTTCTTC	CASSLDGNSYNEQFF
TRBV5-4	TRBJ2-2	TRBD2	TGTGCCAGCAGCCCAGCGCACGGACTAGCGGGAACCGGGGAGCTGTTTTTT	CASSPAHGLAGTGELFF
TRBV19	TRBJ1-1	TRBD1	TGTGCCAGTAGTATTATAGGGGGCACCCCAGAGAACACTGAAGCTTTCTTT	CASSIIGGTPENTEAFF
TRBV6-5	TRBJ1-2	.	TGTGCCAGCAGCCCGACAGCCGCGACCTATGGCTACACCTTC	CASSPTAATYGYTF
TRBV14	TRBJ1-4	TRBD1	TGTGCCAGCAGCCAAGGTTTCACGAGGGGGCGAGGAAAACTGTTTTTT	CASSQGFTRGRGKLFF
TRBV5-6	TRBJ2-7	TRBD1	TGTGCCAGCAGCTTCGGGACAGGGGGCTACGAGCAGTACTTC	CASSFGTGGYEQYF
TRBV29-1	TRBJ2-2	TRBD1	TGCAGCGTGAGGGACAGGGGGCGGGAGGCGTACACCGGGGAGCTGTTTTTT	CSVRDRGREAYTGELFF
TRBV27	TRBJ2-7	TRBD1	TGTGCCAGCAGTTTAGCGCCCGGGACAGAGCCCTACGAGCAGTACTTC	CASSLAPGTEPYEQYF
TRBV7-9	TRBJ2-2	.	TGTGCCAGCAGCCGCGAGTCCCCCGGACTTCCCGGGGGAGCCGGGGAGCCGTTTTTT	CASSRESPGLPGGAGEPFF
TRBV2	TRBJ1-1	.	TGTGCCAGCAGTTGGACAGCGAACATGAACACTGAAGCTTTCTTT	CASSWTANMNTEAFF
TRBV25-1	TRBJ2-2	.	TGTGCCAGCAGTACCCGAGACACCGGGGAGCTGTTTTTT	CASSTRDTGELFF
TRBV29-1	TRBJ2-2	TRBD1	TGCAGCGCCGGACAGGGGGCTTCGGCCGGGGAGCTGTTTTTT	CSAGQGASAGELFF
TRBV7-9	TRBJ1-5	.	TGTGCCAGCAGCTTATCCGGTGCCAATAGCAATCAGCCCCAGCATTTT	CASSLSGANSNQPQHF
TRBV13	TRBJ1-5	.	TGTGCCAGCAGCTTAAGGGGGGGTAGCAATCAGCCCCAGCATTTT	CASSLRGGSNQPQHF
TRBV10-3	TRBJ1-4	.	TGTGCCATCAGTGCCGGAGGGGATGAAAAACTGTTTTTT	CAISAGGDEKLFF
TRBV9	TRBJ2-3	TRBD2	TGTGCCAGCAGCGTAGGGGGCTCGGGGGGGGATACGCAGTATTTT	CASSVGGSGGDTQYF
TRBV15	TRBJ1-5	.	TGTGCCACCAGCAGAGATGGGCACGGGACAAATCGCAATCAGCCCCAGCATTTT	CATSRDGHGTNRNQPQHF